This T cell receptor (beta chain) came from a study of monozygotic twins with inflammatory bowel disease. There were approximately 3,800 ng of total RNA used for each TCR library. TCRdb derives one entry per CDR3 protein from the 5' RACE reads, leaving out DNA. This table holds just over 300,000 distinct CDR3 sequences. Overall study results and limits: Repertoire similarity matched across concordant and discordant twins, perhaps owing to limited power.

To note about this clonotype: Antigen unknown.

Germline CDR1 MNHEY, CDR2 SVGEGT. CDR3 length: 15 residues. The sample was blood. V and J are TRBV6-2 or TRBV6-3 and TRBJ2-1. The clonotype originates from a human donor with ulcerative colitis or Crohn's disease, or a healthy co-twin of an affected twin (not recorded which). CDR3 sequence: CASSLTGSAYNEQFF.